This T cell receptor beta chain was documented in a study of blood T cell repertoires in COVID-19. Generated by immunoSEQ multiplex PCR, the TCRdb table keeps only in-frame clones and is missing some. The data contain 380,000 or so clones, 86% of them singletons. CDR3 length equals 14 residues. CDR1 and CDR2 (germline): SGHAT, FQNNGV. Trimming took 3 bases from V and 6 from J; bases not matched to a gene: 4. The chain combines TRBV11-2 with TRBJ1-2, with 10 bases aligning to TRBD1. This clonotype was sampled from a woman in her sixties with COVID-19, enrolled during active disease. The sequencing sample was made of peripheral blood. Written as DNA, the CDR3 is TGTGCCAGCAGCTTTACCGGGACAGGGGATGGCTACACCTTC. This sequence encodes CASSFTGTGDGYTF.